The present TCR beta chain was sequenced within a study of OX40 agonist ivuxolimab in advanced cancers. Overall study context: Dose-escalation patients had hepatocellular carcinoma, melanoma, renal cell or head and neck cancer. General study points: Expanded clones belonging to CD8+ T cells outnumbered, on average, those of CD4+. Partial responders treated at 0.1-3.0 mg/kg exhibited clonal expansion among the lowest measured. Dose levels from 0.1 to 3.0 mg/kg saw CD4+ and CD8+ blood T cells expand clonally by week 6.

Assay used: immunoSEQ multiplex PCR; TCRdb lists only in-frame clones, some missing. The data contain tens of thousands of clones, around 90% of them singletons. As for this clone: Its antigen is undetermined.

CDR1 and CDR2 (germline): SGDLS, YYNGEE. The CDR3 sequence is 13 residues long. With 0 bases removed from V and 6 bases from J, the gap between germline ends came to 7 bases. The genes are TRBV9 and TRBJ2-1; D not certain. The origin of this receptor is an adult with an advanced solid tumor such as melanoma, head and neck, liver or kidney cancer. This sample comprised CD4+ or CD8+ T cells sorted from blood, obtained in a trial of the OX40 agonist ivuxolimab. The CDR3 protein is CASSVESFNEQFF. The CDR3 DNA is TGTGCCAGCAGCGTAGAAAGTTTCAATGAGCAGTTCTTC.